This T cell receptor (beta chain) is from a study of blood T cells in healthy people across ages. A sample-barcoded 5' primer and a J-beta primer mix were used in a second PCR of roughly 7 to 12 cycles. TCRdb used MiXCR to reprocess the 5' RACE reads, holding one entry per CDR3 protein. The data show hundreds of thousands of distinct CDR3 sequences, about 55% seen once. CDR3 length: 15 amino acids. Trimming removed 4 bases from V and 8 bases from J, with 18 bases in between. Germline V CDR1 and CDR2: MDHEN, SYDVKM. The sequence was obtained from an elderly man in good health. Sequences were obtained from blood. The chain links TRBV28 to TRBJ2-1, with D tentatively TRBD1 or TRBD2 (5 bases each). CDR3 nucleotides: TGTGCCAGCAGTTCCCCGTTTACAGGTAGCGATGAGCAGTTCTTC. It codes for CASSSPFTGSDEQFF.